The clone carrying this TCR beta chain was observed a single time. The data are from a study of shared clonotypes between healthy human individuals. The donors were adults (healthy and HIV-negative) with no recent acute infections or vaccinations. CDR3 length equals 17 residues. Trimming cost V 4 bases and J 0 bases; bases outside gene matches: 5. Germline V CDR1 and CDR2: SGHRS, YFSETQ. Each subset's genomic DNA was shared equally among a number of immunoSEQ plates. As processed by the authors: Filtering was not the same, since immunoSEQ gave junction-only sequences without quality scores. Profiling relied on immunoSEQ multiplex PCR, and the TCRdb table lists in-frame clones only, not all of them. That table supplies the V and J calls and clone size; D and trimming were determined from the DNA. Here the sample spans some 2,000,000 clones, 95% being singletons.

The sample was naive CD4+ T cells sorted from blood. The subset was: CD45RA+ positively selected. The clonotype was recovered from a young man in good health. This rearrangement joins TRBV5-1 to TRBJ2-1; 12 nucleotides agree with TRBD2. The CDR3 spells CASSPSGRAGSYNEQFF. The CDR3 coding sequence is TGCGCCAGCAGCCCTAGCGGGAGGGCCGGCTCCTACAATGAGCAGTTCTTC.